The 22 T cell receptor beta chains given below trace back to one sample, sequenced in a study of T cell repertoires and HLA-DP antigens. The assay was immunoSEQ multiplex PCR, and TCRdb's table has in-frame clones only and misses some. The data hold around 100,000 clones, with almost 95% observed a single time. Antigen specificity for these receptors is unknown. The sequenced material came from CD4+ T cells from PBMCs. These receptors were collected from a woman aged 18-29 years in good health and CMV-seronegative.

This clone was seen once. The chain links TRBV5-1 to TRBJ1-2; no clear D. The CDR3 has 13 amino acids. V was trimmed by 1 base and J by 7 bases, leaving 11 bases between them. Germline V CDR1 and CDR2: SGHRS, YFSETQ. The CDR3 DNA reads TGCGCCAGCAGCTTGAAGGGAGGGAGTGGCTACACCTTC. Residues: CASSLKGGSGYTF.

V usage is TRBV19 and J usage is TRBJ1-1; D is possibly TRBD1 (6 bases). This CDR3 is 14 amino acids long. Trimming stripped 7 bases from V and 5 bases from J, with 17 bases between. Germline lookup yields CDR1 LNHDA and CDR2 SQIVND (reference sequence). For the CDR3, the DNA is TGTGCCAGTACTTCGACAGGTGAGGGGACTGAAGCTTTCTTT. Encoded protein: CASTSTGEGTEAFF.

The chain recombines TRBV28 with TRBJ2-1, with 7 bases that match TRBD2. This CDR3 has 15 residues. Germline V gene sequence: CDR1 MDHEN, CDR2 SYDVKM. After removal of 5 bases from V and 0 bases from J, the junction contained 4 bases not matched to a gene. The CDR3 region has the DNA TGTGCCAGCAGTGTTCTAGCGGTCTCCTACAATGAGCAGTTCTTC. As protein: CASSVLAVSYNEQFF. The full variable domain, rest sourced from reference TRBV28 and TRBJ2-1, is DVKVTQSSRYLVKRTGEKVFLECVQDMDHENMFWYRQDPGLGLRLIYFSYDVKMKEKGDIPEGYSVSREKKERFSLILESASTNQTSMYLCASSVLAVSYNEQFFGPGTRLTVL.

The V and J genes are TRBV28 and TRBJ2-3, with 13 bases that match TRBD2. Germline loops: CDR1 MDHEN, CDR2 SYDVKM. With 6 bases clipped from V and 4 bases from J, the junction kept 7 bases outside the gene matches. CDR3 size: 16 residues. The CDR3 region is CASSPTSGGYADTQYF. CDR3 nucleotide sequence: TGTGCCAGCAGCCCGACTAGCGGGGGGTACGCAGATACGCAGTATTTT.

Concerning this clone: One junction end disagrees with the germline gene, perhaps due to a read error. In nucleotides, the CDR3 is TGCGCCAGCAGCGCCCGACAGGGAACCACTTCTTTC. Translation gives CASSARQGTTSF. This rearrangement joins TRBV5-1 to TRBJ2-6; 7 bases agree with TRBD1. From germline, CDR1 is SGHRS and CDR2 YFSETQ. The CDR3 contains 12 residues.

The genes are TRBV29-1 and TRBJ1-2; D perhaps matches TRBD1 (5 bases). V was clipped by 3 bases and J by 4 bases, with 18 bases between them. Germline values: CDR1 SQVTM, CDR2 ANQGSEA. This CDR3 contains 15 residues. This CDR3 reads CSVEGLAGRVYGYTF. CDR3 nucleotides: TGCAGCGTTGAGGGTCTGGCGGGGCGCGTCTATGGCTACACCTTC.

On this clone itself: Different DNA sequences within this sample yield the same CDR3. The V and J genes are TRBV5-1 and TRBJ2-2; tentatively, D is TRBD2 (6 bases). V lost 0 bases, J lost 0 bases, and 6 bases lay in between. Germline values: CDR1 SGHRS, CDR2 YFSETQ. CDR3 length: 15 residues. In DNA form, the CDR3 reads TGCGCCAGCAGCTTGGGGAGGGCGAACACCGGGGAGCTGTTTTTT. Its translation is CASSLGRANTGELFF.

The chain recombines TRBV2 with TRBJ2-7, with a possible D match to TRBD1 (8 bases). Trimming left V 6 bases short and J 6 bases short, with 21 bases between. The CDR3 runs to 15 residues. Germline CDR1 reads SNHLY; CDR2 reads FYNNEI. CDR3 region: CASSWGGTGNREQYF. The CDR3 DNA sequence: TGTGCCAGCAGCTGGGGAGGGACAGGCAATCGCGAGCAGTACTTC.

This chain connects TRBV29-1 to TRBJ2-3; perhaps TRBD1 as D (6 bases). Looked up from germline, CDR1 is SQVTM and CDR2 is ANQGSEA. The CDR3 runs 13 residues. V dropped 4 bases and J dropped 2 bases, with 10 bases sitting between them. CDR3 region: CSVGTVFTDTQYF. As DNA, the CDR3 is TGCAGCGTTGGGACAGTTTTCACAGATACGCAGTATTTT.

CDR3 sequence: CASSLGVLAGGGDTQYF. The CDR3 DNA reads as TGTGCCAGCAGCTTGGGGGTCCTAGCGGGAGGCGGTGATACGCAGTATTTT. The gene calls are TRBV5-4 and TRBJ2-3; 11 bases are shared with TRBD2. CDR1 is SGHNT, CDR2 YYREEE, per germline (reference sequence). The junction had 9 bases not matched to a gene; V was cut back by 0 bases and J by 6 bases. The CDR3 spans 17 residues.

This rearrangement joins TRBV2 to TRBJ2-1; TRBD2 matches 7 bases. Germline CDR1 SNHLY, CDR2 FYNNEI. The CDR3 is 15 amino acids. After removal of 1 base from V and 6 bases from J, the junction contained 6 bases not matched to a gene. This CDR3 reads CASSEGLAIANEQFF. The CDR3 nucleotides are TGTGCCAGCAGTGAAGGACTAGCAATCGCCAATGAGCAGTTCTTC.

The CDR3 DNA follows: TGCGCCAGTGCAGTAGGGGGCCCTAACACTGAAGCTTTCTTT. As protein: CASAVGGPNTEAFF. V gene TRBV5-1 combines with J gene TRBJ1-1, with 7 bases lining up with TRBD1. This CDR3 comprises 14 residues. Germline V CDR1 and CDR2: SGHRS, YFSETQ. Trimming removed 8 bases from V and 2 bases from J; junction bases left unmatched: 9.

V and J are TRBV7-2 and TRBJ1-3; TRBD1 might be the D (5 bases). CDR3 length equals 15 residues. Looked up from germline, CDR1 is SGHTA and CDR2 is FQGNSA. V dropped 2 bases and J dropped 0 bases, with 8 bases sitting between them. The CDR3 protein is CASSLHQGSGNTIYF. CDR3 bases: TGTGCCAGCAGCTTACACCAGGGCTCTGGAAACACCATATATTTT.

Turning to this clone: Within the sample, other DNA sequences also encode this same CDR3. The J gene is TRBJ2-7, the V gene TRBV5-1; D is ambiguous. Germline CDR1 and CDR2: SGHRS and YFSETQ. This CDR3 has 13 amino acids. V dropped 3 bases and J dropped 2 bases, with 9 bases sitting between them. DNA for the CDR3: TGCGCCAGCAGCTCCGGCACTACCTACGAGCAGTACTTC. Translating it yields CASSSGTTYEQYF. The full variable domain, rest sourced from reference TRBV5-1 and TRBJ2-7, is KAGVTQTPRYLIKTRGQQVTLSCSPISGHRSVSWYQQTPGQGLQFLFEYFSETQRNKGNFPGRFSGRQFSNSRSEMNVSTLELGDSALYLCASSSGTTYEQYFGPGTRLTVT.

The chain couples TRBV5-1 to TRBJ2-3, with D perhaps assigned TRBD1 or TRBD2 (6 bases each). V gave up 0 bases and J gave up 2 bases, with 13 bases separating them. The CDR3 has 16 residues. Germline CDR1 reads SGHRS; CDR2 reads YFSETQ. CDR3 nucleotide sequence: TGCGCCAGCAGCTTGGCAGCTAGGGGGGCCACAGATACGCAGTATTTT. Translated, it gives CASSLAARGATDTQYF.

This chain links TRBV10-3 with TRBJ2-1, with D possibly matching TRBD2 (7 bases). V dropped 10 bases and J dropped 2 bases, with 18 bases sitting between them. Germline CDR1 reads ENHRY; CDR2 reads SYGVKD. This CDR3 is 15 amino acids long. The CDR3 loop is CATRGGSLTYNEQFF. CDR3 DNA: TGTGCCACAAGGGGGGGGAGCTTGACCTACAATGAGCAGTTCTTC.

The rearrangement links TRBV7-9 to TRBJ2-2, with 7 bases fitting TRBD1. Germline values: CDR1 SEHNR, CDR2 FQNEAQ (reference sequence). The CDR3 runs to 16 residues. V lost 5 bases to trimming and J lost 5 bases; unmatched junction nucleotides: 11. The CDR3 protein is CASSALPRGYTGELFF. The CDR3 bases are TGTGCCAGCAGCGCCCTCCCCAGGGGGTATACCGGGGAGCTGTTTTTT.

V is TRBV7-9 and J is TRBJ2-3; no clear D gene. The CDR3 sequence is 16 residues long. Germline V lookup: CDR1 SEHNR, CDR2 FQNEAQ (reference sequence). V was cut by 0 bases and J by 6 bases, with 16 bases left in between. The CDR3 sequence is CASSLASQTSSDTQYF. The CDR3 DNA reads TGTGCCAGCAGCTTAGCGAGTCAGACCAGCTCCGATACGCAGTATTTT.

This rearrangement joins TRBV25-1 to TRBJ1-2; 12 positions agree with TRBD1. Per the germline V gene, CDR1 is MGHDK and CDR2 is SYGVNS. This CDR3 is 16 amino acids long. J lost 4 bases, V lost 5 bases, and 8 bases had no gene match. Here the CDR3 reads CASSNLGQGAGYGYTF. CDR3 bases: TGTGCCAGCAGTAACCTGGGACAGGGGGCGGGCTATGGCTACACCTTC.

The chain couples TRBV5-4 to TRBJ2-6, with 11 bases lining up with TRBD1. Germline V CDR1 and CDR2: SGHNT, YYREEE (reference sequence). V was pared by 0 bases and J by 3 bases, with 5 bases of the junction left unmatched. The CDR3 totals 18 residues. CDR3 residues: CASSLGTGGAGGANVLTF. In DNA, the CDR3 is TGTGCCAGCAGCTTGGGGACAGGGGGCGCGGGTGGGGCCAACGTCCTGACTTTC.

V is TRBV5-1 and J is TRBJ2-6; the match to TRBD1 covers 8 bases. Per germline, CDR1 SGHRS and CDR2 YFSETQ. The trim removed 4 bases at V and 0 bases at J, leaving 9 bases unmatched. The CDR3 sequence is 18 residues long. CDR3 in DNA: TGCGCCAGCAGCGAAACAGGGGGACCCGCCTCTGGGGCCAACGTCCTGACTTTC. Protein sequence: CASSETGGPASGANVLTF.

Here the CDR3 reads CASRRAWENEQFF. The DNA for the CDR3 is TGTGCCAGTCGGCGGGCCTGGGAGAATGAGCAGTTCTTC. The V and J genes are TRBV19 and TRBJ2-1, with a tentative D call TRBD2 (5 bases). From germline, CDR1 is LNHDA and CDR2 SQIVND (reference sequence). V lost 8 bases and J 7 bases, leaving 15 bases between the germline ends. The CDR3 loop spans 13 amino acids.